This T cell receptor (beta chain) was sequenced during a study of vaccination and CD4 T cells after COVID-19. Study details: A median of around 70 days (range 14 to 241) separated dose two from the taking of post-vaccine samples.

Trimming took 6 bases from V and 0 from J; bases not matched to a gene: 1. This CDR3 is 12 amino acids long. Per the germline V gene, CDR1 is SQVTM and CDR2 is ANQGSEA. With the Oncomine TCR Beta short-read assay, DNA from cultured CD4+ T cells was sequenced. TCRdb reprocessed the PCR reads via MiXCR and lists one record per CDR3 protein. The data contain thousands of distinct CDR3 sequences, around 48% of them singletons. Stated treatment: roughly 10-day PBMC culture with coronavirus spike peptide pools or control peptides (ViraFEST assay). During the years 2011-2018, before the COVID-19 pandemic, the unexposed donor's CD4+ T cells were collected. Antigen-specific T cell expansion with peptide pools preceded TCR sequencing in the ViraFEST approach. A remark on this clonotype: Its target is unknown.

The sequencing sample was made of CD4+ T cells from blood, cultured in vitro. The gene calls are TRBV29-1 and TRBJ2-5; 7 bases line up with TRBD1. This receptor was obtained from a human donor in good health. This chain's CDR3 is CSVTGYQETQYF. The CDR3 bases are TGCAGCGTGACAGGGTACCAAGAGACCCAGTACTTC.